At least ten counts were recorded for the clone carrying this T cell receptor (beta chain). This entry is derived from a study of T cells in Graves' hyperthyroidism and ophthalmopathy. CDR1 SQVTM and CDR2 ANQGSEA come from the germline V gene. The CDR3 consists of 14 residues. Trimming took off 6 bases at V and 6 bases at J, with 19 bases between the two ends. RNA transcripts gave rise to amplified TCR beta CDR3 regions. Researchers ran a first-round RT-PCR on the TCR CDR3 using the HTBI primer set. One entry per CDR3 protein results from TCRdb running MiXCR on the multiplex PCR reads. The sample shows some 370,000 distinct CDR3 sequences, about 18% of them seen only once.

The receptor was isolated from a woman aged 25 to 39 with Graves' hyperthyroidism that later progressed to Graves' ophthalmopathy. V gene TRBV29-1 combines with J gene TRBJ2-3; the D gene is possibly TRBD2 (7 bases). The sample consisted of blood. For the CDR3, the DNA is TGCAGCGTGGACAGCGGGGTCAACGGGGATACGCAGTATTTT. It codes for CSVDSGVNGDTQYF.